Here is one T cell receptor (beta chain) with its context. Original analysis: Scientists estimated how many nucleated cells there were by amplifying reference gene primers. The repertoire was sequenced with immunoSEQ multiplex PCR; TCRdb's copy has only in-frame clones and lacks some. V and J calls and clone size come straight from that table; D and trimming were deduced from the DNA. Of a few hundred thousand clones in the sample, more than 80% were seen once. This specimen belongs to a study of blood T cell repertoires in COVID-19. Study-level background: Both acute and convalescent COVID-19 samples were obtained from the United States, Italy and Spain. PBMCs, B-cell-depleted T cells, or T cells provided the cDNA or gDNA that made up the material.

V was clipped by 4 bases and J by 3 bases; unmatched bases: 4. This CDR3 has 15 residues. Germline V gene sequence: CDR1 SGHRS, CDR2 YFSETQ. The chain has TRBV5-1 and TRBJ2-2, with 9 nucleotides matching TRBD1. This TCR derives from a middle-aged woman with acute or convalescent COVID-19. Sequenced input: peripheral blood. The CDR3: CASSLWDRDTGELFF. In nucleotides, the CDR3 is TGCGCCAGCAGCCTTTGGGACAGGGACACCGGGGAGCTGTTTTTT.